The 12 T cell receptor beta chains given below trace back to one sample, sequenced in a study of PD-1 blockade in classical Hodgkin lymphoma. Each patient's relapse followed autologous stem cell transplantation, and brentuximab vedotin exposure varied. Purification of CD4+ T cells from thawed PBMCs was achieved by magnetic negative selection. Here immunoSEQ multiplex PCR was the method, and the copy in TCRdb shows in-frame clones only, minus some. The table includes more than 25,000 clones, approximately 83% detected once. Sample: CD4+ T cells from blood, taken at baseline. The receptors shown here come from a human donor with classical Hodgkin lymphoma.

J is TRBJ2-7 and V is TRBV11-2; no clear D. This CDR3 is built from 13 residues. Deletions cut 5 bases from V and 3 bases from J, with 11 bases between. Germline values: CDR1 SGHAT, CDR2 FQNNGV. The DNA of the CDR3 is TGTGCCAGCAGCGTATACGGGTTCTACGAGCAGTACTTC. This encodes CASSVYGFYEQYF.

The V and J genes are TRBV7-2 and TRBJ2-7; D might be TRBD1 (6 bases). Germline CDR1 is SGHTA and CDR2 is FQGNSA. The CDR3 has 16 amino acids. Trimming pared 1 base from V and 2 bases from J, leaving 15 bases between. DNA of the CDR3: TGTGCCAGCAGCTTAGGAGTCGGGACACCAGCCTACGAGCAGTACTTC. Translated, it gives CASSLGVGTPAYEQYF.

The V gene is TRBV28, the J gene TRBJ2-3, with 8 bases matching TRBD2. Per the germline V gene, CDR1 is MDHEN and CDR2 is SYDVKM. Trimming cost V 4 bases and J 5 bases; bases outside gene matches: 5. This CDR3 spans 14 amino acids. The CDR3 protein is CASSSRLALDTQYF. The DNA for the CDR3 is TGTGCCAGCAGTTCCAGACTAGCGCTAGATACGCAGTATTTT. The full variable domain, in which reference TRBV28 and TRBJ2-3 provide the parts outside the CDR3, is DVKVTQSSRYLVKRTGEKVFLECVQDMDHENMFWYRQDPGLGLRLIYFSYDVKMKEKGDIPEGYSVSREKKERFSLILESASTNQTSMYLCASSSRLALDTQYFGPGTRLTVL.

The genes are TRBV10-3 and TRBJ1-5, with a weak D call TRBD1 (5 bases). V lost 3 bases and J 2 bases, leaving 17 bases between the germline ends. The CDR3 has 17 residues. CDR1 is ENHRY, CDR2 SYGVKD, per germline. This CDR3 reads CAISDYRSLEGNQPQHF. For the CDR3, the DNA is TGTGCCATCAGTGATTACAGGTCGCTCGAGGGCAATCAGCCCCAGCATTTT.

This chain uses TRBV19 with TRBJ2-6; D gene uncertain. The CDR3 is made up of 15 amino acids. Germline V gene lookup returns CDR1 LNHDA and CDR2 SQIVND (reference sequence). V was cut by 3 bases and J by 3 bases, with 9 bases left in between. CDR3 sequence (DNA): TGTGCCAGTAGTATCATGCAGGTTGGGGCCAACGTCCTGACTTTC. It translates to CASSIMQVGANVLTF.

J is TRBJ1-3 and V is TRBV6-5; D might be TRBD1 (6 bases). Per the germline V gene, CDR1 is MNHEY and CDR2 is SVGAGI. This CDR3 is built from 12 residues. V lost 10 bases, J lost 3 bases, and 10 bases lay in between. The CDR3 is CATGTFGNTIYF. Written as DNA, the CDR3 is TGTGCCACCGGGACATTTGGAAACACCATATATTTT.

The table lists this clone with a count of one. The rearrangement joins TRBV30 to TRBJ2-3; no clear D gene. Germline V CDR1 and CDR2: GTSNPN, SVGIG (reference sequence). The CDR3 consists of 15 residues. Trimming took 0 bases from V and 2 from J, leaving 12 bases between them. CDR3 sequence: CAWSVRDIYTDTQYF. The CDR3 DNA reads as TGTGCCTGGAGTGTCCGAGACATTTACACAGATACGCAGTATTTT.

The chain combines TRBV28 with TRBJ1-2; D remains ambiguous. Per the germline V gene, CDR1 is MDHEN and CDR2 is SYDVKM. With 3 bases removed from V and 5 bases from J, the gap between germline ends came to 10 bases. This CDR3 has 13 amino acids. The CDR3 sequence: CASSFSDSYGYTF. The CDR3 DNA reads TGTGCCAGCAGTTTTTCCGACTCATATGGCTACACCTTC.

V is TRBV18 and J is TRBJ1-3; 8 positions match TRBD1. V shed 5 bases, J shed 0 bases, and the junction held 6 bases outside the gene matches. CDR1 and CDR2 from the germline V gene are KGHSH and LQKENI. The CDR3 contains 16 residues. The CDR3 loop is CASSSDRALSGNTIYF. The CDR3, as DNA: TGTGCCAGCTCATCGGACAGGGCCCTCTCTGGAAACACCATATATTTT.

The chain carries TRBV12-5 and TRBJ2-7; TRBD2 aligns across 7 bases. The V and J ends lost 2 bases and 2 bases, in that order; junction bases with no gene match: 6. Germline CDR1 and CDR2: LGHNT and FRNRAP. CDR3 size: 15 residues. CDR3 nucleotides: TGTGCTAGTGGTTTGAACCGGGAGGCCCCCTACGAGCAGTACTTC. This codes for CASGLNREAPYEQYF.

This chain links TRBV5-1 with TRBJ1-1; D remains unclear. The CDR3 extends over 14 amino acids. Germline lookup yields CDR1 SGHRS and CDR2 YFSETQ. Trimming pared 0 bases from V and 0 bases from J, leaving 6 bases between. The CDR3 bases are TGCGCCAGCAGCTTGGACACCCTGAACACTGAAGCTTTCTTT. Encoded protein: CASSLDTLNTEAFF.

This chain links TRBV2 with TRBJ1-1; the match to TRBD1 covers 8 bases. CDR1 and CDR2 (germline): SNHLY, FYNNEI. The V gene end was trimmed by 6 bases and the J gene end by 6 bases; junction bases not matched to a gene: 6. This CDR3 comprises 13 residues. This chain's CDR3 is CASSDGQGSEAFF. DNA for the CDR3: TGTGCCAGCAGCGACGGACAGGGCTCTGAAGCTTTCTTT.